These 13 T cell receptor beta chains were sequenced from one sample in a study of identifying expanded T cells in peripheral blood. Profiled with immunoSEQ multiplex PCR; TCRdb holds only in-frame clones, not every one. The sample shows tens of thousands of clones, about 88% of them seen only once. The sequenced sample consisted of blood. These receptors were taken from a person between 18 and 69 years old in good health.

The sample holds one count of this clone. The genes are TRBV10-3 and TRBJ2-5; D might be TRBD1 (6 bases). With the DNA end fitting TRBJ2-7 better, the J assignment may be wrong. CDR3 length: 15 residues. Germline lookup yields CDR1 ENHRY and CDR2 SYGVKD. This CDR3 is CASRPQGSGRYEQYF. CDR3 DNA sequence: TGTGCCAGCCGGCCACAGGGATCGGGTCGGTACGAGCAGTACTTC.

The chain combines TRBV5-1 with TRBJ2-4, with TRBD1 matching 11 bases. Germline trimming cut 3 bases from V and 6 bases from J; bases unmatched to any gene: 11. This CDR3 has 17 amino acids. From germline, CDR1 is SGHRS and CDR2 YFSETQ. CDR3 protein: CASSWTGGDGASNIQYF. DNA for the CDR3: TGCGCCAGCAGCTGGACAGGGGGCGATGGCGCCTCAAACATTCAGTACTTC.

Here the CDR3 DNA reads TGTGCCAGCAGTCCTCTCGGGACAGGGTACTTGGGGGGAGAGACCCAGTACTTC. Protein sequence: CASSPLGTGYLGGETQYF. The chain links TRBV27 to TRBJ2-5, with 9 positions matching TRBD1. Germline CDR1 is MNHEY and CDR2 is SMNVEV (reference sequence). The CDR3 extends over 18 amino acids. Trimming took 5 bases from V and 4 from J; bases not matched to a gene: 17.

The chain links TRBV4-1 to TRBJ2-7; TRBD2 agrees at 7 bases. The germline gives CDR1 MGHRA, CDR2 YSYEKL. There are 15 residues in the CDR3. J lost 3 bases, V lost 1 base, and 6 bases had no gene match. The DNA for the CDR3 is TGCGCCAGCAGCCAAGCGCCAGGGAGGGTCTACGAGCAGTACTTC. This gives the protein CASSQAPGRVYEQYF.

The CDR3 protein is CASRMTSGGLYEQYF. The CDR3, as DNA: TGTGCCAGCAGGATGACTAGCGGGGGGCTCTACGAGCAGTACTTC. The V gene is TRBV5-6, the J gene TRBJ2-7; 13 bases agree with TRBD2. The CDR3 loop spans 15 amino acids. The V gene end was trimmed by 5 bases and the J gene end by 3 bases; junction bases not matched to a gene: 5. Germline CDR1 is SGHDT and CDR2 is YYEEEE.

The chain links TRBV30 to TRBJ2-2; tentatively, D is TRBD1 or TRBD2 (7 bases each). The CDR3 length is 16 residues. CDR1 is GTSNPN and CDR2 is SVGIG in the germline V gene (reference sequence). The V and J ends lost 1 base and 8 bases respectively, with 20 bases between them. The CDR3 coding sequence is TGTGCCTGGAGTGGACTAGCCGCCGCGACAGGGGGGGAGCTGTTTTTT. It is translated as CAWSGLAAATGGELFF.

This chain links TRBV28 with TRBJ2-1; the match to TRBD2 covers 7 bases. Germline loops: CDR1 MDHEN, CDR2 SYDVKM. The V segment lost 1 base and the J segment 5 bases; nucleotides outside the gene matches: 5. The CDR3 sequence is 15 residues long. CDR3 sequence reads: CASSLLTGTNNEQFF. CDR3 nucleotide sequence: TGTGCCAGCAGTTTATTAACCGGGACTAACAATGAGCAGTTCTTC.

J is TRBJ2-2 and V is TRBV7-9; D ambiguous. The V gene's germline CDR1 is SEHNR and CDR2 FQNEAQ (reference sequence). The CDR3 extends over 12 amino acids. Trimming removed 4 bases from V and 7 bases from J, with 7 bases in between. The CDR3 nucleotides are TGTGCCAGCAGCTCTGGGAACGGGGAGCTGTTTTTT. Amino acids: CASSSGNGELFF.

This clone has more than one count but fewer than ten. The V call is TRBV7-2, the J call TRBJ1-1; a weak D match, TRBD1 (5 bases). Germline V gives CDR1 SGHTA, CDR2 FQGNSA. Trimming removed 3 bases at V and 4 bases at J, with 15 bases between. The CDR3 loop spans 15 amino acids. CDR3 amino acids: CASSLGPQGATEAFF. Written as DNA, the CDR3 is TGTGCCAGCAGCTTGGGACCCCAAGGGGCCACTGAAGCTTTCTTT.

The chain links TRBV15 to TRBJ1-2, with 11 bases that match TRBD1. Trimming removed 3 bases from V and 8 bases from J; junction bases left unmatched: 5. The CDR3 totals 14 residues. CDR1 LNHNV and CDR2 YYDKDF come from the germline V gene (reference sequence). The CDR3 nucleotides are TGTGCCACCAGCAGGGACAGGGGGCCTAGAGGCTACACCTTC. Its translation is CATSRDRGPRGYTF.

The chain links TRBV6-6 to TRBJ1-5; 8 bases fit TRBD1. The trim removed 5 bases at V and 4 bases at J, leaving 7 bases unmatched. The CDR3 spans 15 residues. The germline V gene has CDR1 MNHNY and CDR2 SVGAGI (reference sequence). The CDR3 region is CASSQTGVRNQPQHF. DNA of the CDR3: TGTGCCAGCAGTCAGACAGGGGTGAGGAATCAGCCCCAGCATTTT.

The V and J genes are TRBV7-9 and TRBJ1-4; no reliable D call. Trimming stripped 0 bases from V and 10 bases from J, with 12 bases between. The CDR3 is made up of 14 amino acids. From germline, CDR1 is SEHNR and CDR2 FQNEAQ (reference sequence). CDR3 sequence: CASSLAGPLGKLFF. In DNA form, the CDR3 reads TGTGCCAGCAGCTTAGCAGGACCCCTAGGAAAACTGTTTTTT.

This rearrangement joins TRBV4-1 to TRBJ2-2, with 7 bases fitting TRBD1. The CDR3 extends over 16 amino acids. Germline-derived CDR1 and CDR2 are MGHRA and YSYEKL. V was pared by 2 bases and J by 2 bases, with 5 bases of the junction left unmatched. CDR3 DNA: TGCGCCAGCAGCCAAACAGGGGTCAGAAACACCGGGGAGCTGTTTTTT. Its translation: CASSQTGVRNTGELFF.